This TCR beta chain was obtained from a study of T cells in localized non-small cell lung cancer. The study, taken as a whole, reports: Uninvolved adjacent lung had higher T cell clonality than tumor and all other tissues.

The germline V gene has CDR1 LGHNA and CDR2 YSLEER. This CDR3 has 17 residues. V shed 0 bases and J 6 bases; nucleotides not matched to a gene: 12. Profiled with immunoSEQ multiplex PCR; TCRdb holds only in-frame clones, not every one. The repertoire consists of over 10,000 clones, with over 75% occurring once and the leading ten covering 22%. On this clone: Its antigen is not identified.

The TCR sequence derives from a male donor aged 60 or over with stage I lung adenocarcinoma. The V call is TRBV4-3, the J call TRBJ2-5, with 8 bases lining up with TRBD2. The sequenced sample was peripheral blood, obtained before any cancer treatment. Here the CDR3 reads CASSQDRAGGTPKTQYF. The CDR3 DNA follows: TGCGCCAGCAGCCAAGATAGGGCGGGGGGAACCCCCAAGACCCAGTACTTC.